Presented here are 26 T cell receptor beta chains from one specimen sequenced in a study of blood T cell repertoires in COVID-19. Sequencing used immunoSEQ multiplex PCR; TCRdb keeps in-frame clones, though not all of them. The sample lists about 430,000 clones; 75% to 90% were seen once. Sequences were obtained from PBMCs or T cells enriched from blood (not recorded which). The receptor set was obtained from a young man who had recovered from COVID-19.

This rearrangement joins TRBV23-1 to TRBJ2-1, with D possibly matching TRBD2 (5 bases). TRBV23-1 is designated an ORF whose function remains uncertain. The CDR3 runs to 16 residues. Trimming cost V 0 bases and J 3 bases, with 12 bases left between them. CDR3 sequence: CASSQSFLADYNEQFF. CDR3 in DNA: TGCGCCAGCAGTCAATCTTTCCTAGCTGACTACAATGAGCAGTTCTTC.

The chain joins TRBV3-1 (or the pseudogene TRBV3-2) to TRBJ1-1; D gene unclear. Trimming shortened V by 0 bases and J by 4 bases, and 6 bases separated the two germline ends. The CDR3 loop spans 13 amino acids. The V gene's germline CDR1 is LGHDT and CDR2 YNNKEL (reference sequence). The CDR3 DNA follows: TGTGCCAGCAGCCAAGACGAGAGCACTGAAGCTTTCTTT. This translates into CASSQDESTEAFF.

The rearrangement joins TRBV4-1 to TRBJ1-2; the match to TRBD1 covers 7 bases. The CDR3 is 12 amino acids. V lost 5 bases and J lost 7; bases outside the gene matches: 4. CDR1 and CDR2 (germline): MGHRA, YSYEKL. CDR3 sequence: CASSETGVGYTF. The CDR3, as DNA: TGCGCCAGCAGCGAAACAGGGGTTGGCTACACCTTC.

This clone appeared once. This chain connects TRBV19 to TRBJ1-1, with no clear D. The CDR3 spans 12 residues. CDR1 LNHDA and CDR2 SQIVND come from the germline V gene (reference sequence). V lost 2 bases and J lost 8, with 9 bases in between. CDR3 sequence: CASSILGGEAFF. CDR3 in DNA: TGTGCCAGTAGTATACTAGGAGGAGAAGCTTTCTTT. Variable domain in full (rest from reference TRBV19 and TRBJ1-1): DGGITQSPKYLFRKEGQNVTLSCEQNLNHDAMYWYRQDPGQGLRLIYYSQIVNDFQKGDIAEGYSVSREKKESFPLTVTSAQKNPTAFYLCASSILGGEAFFGQGTRLTVV.

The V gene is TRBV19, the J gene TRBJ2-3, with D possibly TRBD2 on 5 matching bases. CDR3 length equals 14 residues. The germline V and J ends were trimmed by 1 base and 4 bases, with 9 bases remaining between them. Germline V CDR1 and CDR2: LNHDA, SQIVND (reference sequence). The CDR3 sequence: CASSIGRRADTQYF. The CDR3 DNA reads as TGTGCCAGTAGTATAGGCCGGCGGGCAGATACGCAGTATTTT.

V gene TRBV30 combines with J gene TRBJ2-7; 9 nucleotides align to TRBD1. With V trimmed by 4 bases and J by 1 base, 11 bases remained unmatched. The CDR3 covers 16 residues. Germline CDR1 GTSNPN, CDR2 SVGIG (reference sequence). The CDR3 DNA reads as TGTGCCTGGATTCAACAGGGGGCAGCGGAATCCTACGAGCAGTACTTC. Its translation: CAWIQQGAAESYEQYF.

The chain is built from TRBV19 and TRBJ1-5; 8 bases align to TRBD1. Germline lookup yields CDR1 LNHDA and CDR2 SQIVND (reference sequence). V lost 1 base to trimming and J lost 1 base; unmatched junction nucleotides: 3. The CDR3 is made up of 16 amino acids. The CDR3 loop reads CASSIAGGRSNQPQHF. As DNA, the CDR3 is TGTGCCAGTAGTATAGCAGGGGGCAGGAGCAATCAGCCCCAGCATTTT. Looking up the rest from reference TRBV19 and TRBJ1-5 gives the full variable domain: DGGITQSPKYLFRKEGQNVTLSCEQNLNHDAMYWYRQDPGQGLRLIYYSQIVNDFQKGDIAEGYSVSREKKESFPLTVTSAQKNPTAFYLCASSIAGGRSNQPQHFGDGTRLSIL.

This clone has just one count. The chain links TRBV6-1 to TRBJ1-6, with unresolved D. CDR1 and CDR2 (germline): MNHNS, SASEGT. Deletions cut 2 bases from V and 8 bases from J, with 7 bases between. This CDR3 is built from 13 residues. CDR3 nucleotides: TGTGCCAGCAGTGAACAGGCGTATTCACCCCTCCACTTT. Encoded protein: CASSEQAYSPLHF.

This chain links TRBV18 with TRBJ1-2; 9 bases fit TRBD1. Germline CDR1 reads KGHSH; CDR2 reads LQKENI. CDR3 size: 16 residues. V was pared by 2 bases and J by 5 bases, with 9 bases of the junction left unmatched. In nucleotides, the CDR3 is TGTGCCAGCTCACCATCGGATGAGACAGGGGGGTATGGCTACACCTTC. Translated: CASSPSDETGGYGYTF.

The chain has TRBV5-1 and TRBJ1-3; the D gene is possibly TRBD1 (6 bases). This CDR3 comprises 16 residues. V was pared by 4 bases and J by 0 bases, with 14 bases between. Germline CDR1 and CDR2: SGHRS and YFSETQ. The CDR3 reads CASSTGHPSSGNTIYF. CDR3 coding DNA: TGCGCCAGCAGCACGGGACATCCGAGCTCTGGAAACACCATATATTTT.

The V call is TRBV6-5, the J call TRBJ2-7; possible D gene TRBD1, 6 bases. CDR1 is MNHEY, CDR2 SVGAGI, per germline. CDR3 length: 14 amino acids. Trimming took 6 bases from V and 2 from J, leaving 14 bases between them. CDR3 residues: CASRVRDKAYEQYF. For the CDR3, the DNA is TGTGCCAGCAGAGTGAGGGACAAAGCCTACGAGCAGTACTTC.

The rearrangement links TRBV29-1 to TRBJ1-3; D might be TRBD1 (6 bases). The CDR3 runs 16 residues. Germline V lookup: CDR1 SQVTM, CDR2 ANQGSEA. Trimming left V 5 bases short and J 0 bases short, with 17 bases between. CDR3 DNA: TGCAGCGTTATAATCAGGGGACGGGGCTCTGGAAACACCATATATTTT. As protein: CSVIIRGRGSGNTIYF.

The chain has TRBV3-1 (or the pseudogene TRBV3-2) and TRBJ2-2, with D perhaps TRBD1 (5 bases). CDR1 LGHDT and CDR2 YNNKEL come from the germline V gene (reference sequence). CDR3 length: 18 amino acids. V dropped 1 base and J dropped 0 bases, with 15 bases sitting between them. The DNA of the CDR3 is TGTGCCAGCAGCCAAGGCCCCGTAGGGGTCCCGAACACCGGGGAGCTGTTTTTT. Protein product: CASSQGPVGVPNTGELFF.

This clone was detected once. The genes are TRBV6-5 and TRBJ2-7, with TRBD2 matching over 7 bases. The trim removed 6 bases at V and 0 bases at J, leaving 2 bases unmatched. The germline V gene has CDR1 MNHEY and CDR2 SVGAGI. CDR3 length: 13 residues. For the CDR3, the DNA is TGTGCCAGCAGACTAGCGAGCTCCTACGAGCAGTACTTC. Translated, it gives CASRLASSYEQYF.

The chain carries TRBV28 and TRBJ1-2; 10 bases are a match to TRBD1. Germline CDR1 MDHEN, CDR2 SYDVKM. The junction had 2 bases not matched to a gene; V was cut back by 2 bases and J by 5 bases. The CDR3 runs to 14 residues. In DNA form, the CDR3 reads TGTGCCAGCAGTTTAGGGGACAGGGGATATGGCTACACCTTC. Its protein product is CASSLGDRGYGYTF.

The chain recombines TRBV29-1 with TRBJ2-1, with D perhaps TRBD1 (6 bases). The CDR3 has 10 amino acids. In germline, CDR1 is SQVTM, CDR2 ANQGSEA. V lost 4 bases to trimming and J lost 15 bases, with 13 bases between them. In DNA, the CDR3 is TGCAGCGTTGTACAGGGTGGGCCGTTCTTC. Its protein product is CSVVQGGPFF.

This CDR3 reads CASSRDSGTQYF. The CDR3 DNA sequence: TGTGCCAGCAGCCGGGACTCCGGGACGCAGTATTTT. The chain couples TRBV5-4 to TRBJ2-3; weak D call: TRBD2 (6 bases). Between the trimmed V and J ends, which lost 4 bases and 9 bases, there was a span of 12 bases. This CDR3 spans 12 amino acids. In germline, CDR1 is SGHNT, CDR2 YYREEE (reference sequence).

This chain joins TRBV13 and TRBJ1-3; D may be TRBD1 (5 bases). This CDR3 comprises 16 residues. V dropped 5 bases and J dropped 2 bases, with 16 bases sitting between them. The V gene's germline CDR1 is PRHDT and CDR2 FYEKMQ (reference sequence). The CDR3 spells CASSQKLAGAGNTIYF. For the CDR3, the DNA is TGTGCCAGCAGCCAAAAACTAGCGGGGGCTGGAAACACCATATATTTT.

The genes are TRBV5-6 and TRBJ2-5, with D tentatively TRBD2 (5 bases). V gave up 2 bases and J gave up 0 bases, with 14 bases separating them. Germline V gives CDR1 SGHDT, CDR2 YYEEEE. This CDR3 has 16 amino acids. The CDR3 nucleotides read TGTGCCAGCAGCTTTGGGCTAGCAGATTACCAAGAGACCCAGTACTTC. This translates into CASSFGLADYQETQYF.

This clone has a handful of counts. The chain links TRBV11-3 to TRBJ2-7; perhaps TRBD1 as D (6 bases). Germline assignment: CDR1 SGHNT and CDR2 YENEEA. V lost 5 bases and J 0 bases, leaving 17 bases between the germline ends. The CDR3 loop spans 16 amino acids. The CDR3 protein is CASSRRTATLSYEQYF. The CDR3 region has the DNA TGTGCCAGCAGCCGACGGACAGCCACTCTCTCCTACGAGCAGTACTTC. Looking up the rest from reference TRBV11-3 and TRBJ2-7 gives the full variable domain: EAGVVQSPRYKIIEKKQPVAFWCNPISGHNTLYWYLQNLGQGPELLIRYENEEAVDDSQLPKDRFSAERLKGVDSTLKIQPAELGDSAVYLCASSRRTATLSYEQYFGPGTRLTVT.

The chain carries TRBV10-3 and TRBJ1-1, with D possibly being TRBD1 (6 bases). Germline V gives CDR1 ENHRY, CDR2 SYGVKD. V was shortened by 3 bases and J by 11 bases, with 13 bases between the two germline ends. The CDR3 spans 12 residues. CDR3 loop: CAISDSGGSAFF. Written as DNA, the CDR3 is TGTGCCATCAGTGACTCGGGGGGCTCGGCTTTCTTT.

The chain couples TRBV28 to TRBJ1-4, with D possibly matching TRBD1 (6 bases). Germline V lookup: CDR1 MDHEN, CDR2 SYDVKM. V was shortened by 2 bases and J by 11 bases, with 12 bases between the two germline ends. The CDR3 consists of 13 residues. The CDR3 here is CASSLEQDSKLFF. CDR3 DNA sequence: TGTGCCAGCAGTTTAGAGCAGGACAGCAAACTGTTTTTT.

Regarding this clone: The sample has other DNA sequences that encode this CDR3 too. Written as DNA, the CDR3 is TGTGCCAGCAGCTTAGACACTAACTATGGCTACACCTTC. This translates into CASSLDTNYGYTF. V usage is TRBV7-9 and J usage is TRBJ1-2, with no clear D. CDR1 SEHNR and CDR2 FQNEAQ come from the germline V gene (reference sequence). The CDR3 length is 13 residues. Trimming left V 1 base short and J 0 bases short, with 3 bases between.

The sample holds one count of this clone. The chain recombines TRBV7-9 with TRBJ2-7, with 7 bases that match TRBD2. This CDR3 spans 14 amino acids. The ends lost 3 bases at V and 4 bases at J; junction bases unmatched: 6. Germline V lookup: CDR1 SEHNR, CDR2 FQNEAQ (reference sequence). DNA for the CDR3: TGTGCCAGCAGCTTGGGTGCGGGGGAATACGAGCAGTACTTC. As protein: CASSLGAGEYEQYF.

DNA of the CDR3: TGTGCCAGCAGTTTAGGGGGGCACGGGGAGCTGTTTTTT. This encodes CASSLGGHGELFF. The rearrangement uses TRBV12-3 or TRBV12-4 and TRBJ2-2; perhaps TRBD1 as D (6 bases). The CDR3 has 13 amino acids. V lost 1 base to trimming and J lost 7 bases, with 7 bases between them.

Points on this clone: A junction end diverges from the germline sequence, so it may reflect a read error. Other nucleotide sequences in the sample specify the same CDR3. The CDR3 DNA reads as TGCGCCAGCAGCTTGCAAACTAGCGGGGCTAGCACAGATACGCAATATTTT. Its translation is CASSLQTSGASTDTQYF. The chain couples TRBV5-1 to TRBJ2-3; 10 bases map to TRBD2. The V gene's germline CDR1 is SGHRS and CDR2 YFSETQ. The CDR3 loop spans 17 amino acids.